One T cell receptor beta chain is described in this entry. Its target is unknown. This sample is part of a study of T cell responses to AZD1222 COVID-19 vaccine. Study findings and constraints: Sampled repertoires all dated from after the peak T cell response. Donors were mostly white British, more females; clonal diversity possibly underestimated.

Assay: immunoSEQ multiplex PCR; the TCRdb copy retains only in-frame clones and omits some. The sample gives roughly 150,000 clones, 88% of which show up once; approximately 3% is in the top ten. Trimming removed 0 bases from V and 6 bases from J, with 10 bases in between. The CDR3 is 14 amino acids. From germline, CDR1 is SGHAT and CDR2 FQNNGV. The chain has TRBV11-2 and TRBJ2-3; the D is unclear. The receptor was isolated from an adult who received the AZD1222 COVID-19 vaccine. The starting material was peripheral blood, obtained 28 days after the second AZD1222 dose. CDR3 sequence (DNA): TGTGCCAGCAGCTTAGATACAGTTTCGGATACGCAGTATTTT. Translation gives CASSLDTVSDTQYF.